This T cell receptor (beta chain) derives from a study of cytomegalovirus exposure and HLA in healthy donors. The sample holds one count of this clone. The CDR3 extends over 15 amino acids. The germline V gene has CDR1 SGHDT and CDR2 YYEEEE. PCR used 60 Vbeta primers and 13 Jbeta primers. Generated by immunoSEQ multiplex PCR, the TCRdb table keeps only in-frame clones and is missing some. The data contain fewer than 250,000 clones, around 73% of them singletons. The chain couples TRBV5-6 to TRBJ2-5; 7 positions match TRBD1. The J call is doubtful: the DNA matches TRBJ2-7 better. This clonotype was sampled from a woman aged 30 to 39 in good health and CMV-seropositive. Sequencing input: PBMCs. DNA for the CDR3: TGTGCCAGCAGCGCCGGACAGGAGCCCTTCTACGAGCAGTACTTC. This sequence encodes CASSAGQEPFYEQYF.